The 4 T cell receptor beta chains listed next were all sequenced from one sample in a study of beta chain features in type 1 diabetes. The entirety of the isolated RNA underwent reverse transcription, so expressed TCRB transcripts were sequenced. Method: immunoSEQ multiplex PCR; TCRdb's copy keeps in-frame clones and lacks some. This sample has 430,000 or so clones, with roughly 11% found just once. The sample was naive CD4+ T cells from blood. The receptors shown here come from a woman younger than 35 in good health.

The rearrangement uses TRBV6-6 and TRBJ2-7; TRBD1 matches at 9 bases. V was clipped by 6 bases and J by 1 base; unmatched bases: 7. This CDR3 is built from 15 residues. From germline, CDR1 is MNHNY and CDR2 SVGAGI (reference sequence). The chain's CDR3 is CASRVGQGQSYEQYF. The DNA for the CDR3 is TGTGCCAGCAGGGTGGGACAGGGCCAATCCTACGAGCAGTACTTC.

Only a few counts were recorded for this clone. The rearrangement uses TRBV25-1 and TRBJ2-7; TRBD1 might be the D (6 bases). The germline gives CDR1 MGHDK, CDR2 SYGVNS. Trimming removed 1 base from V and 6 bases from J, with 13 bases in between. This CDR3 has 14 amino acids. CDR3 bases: TGTGCCAGCAGTGAATTTGGACCACAGGGCGAGCAGTACTTC. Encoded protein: CASSEFGPQGEQYF.

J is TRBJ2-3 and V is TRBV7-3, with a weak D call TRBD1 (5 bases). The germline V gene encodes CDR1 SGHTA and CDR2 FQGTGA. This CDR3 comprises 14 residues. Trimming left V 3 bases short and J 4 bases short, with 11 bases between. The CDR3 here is CASSFQGVADTQYF. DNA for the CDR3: TGTGCCAGCAGCTTTCAAGGGGTAGCAGATACGCAGTATTTT.

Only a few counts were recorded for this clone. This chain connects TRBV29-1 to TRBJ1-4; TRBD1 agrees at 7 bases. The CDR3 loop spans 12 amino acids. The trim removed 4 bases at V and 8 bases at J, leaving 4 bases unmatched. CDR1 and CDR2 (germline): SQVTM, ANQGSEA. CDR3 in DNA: TGCAGCGTTGTTACAGGGGACGAAAAACTGTTTTTT. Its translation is CSVVTGDEKLFF.